The 24 T cell receptor beta chains below were found in one sample sequenced in a study of PD-1 blockade in classical Hodgkin lymphoma. Described time point: cycle 4 day 1 (C4D1), after around six weeks of nivolumab. Every patient had relapsed following autologous stem cell transplantation, and cohorts differed in brentuximab vedotin exposure. From thawed PBMCs, magnetic negative selection was used to isolate the CD8+ T cells. Here immunoSEQ multiplex PCR was the method, and the copy in TCRdb shows in-frame clones only, minus some. Of more than 13,000 clones listed, under 90% are singletons. The sample here was CD8+ T cells from blood, taken before the fourth cycle of nivolumab. These TCRs come from a human donor with classical Hodgkin lymphoma.

The rearrangement links TRBV19 to TRBJ1-4; D is undetermined. The CDR3 spans 14 residues. V was trimmed by 3 bases and J by 4 bases, leaving 9 bases between them. Germline CDR1 and CDR2: LNHDA and SQIVND (reference sequence). DNA of the CDR3: TGTGCCAGTAGTATCGGGAGCCTTAATGAAAAACTGTTTTTT. Its protein product is CASSIGSLNEKLFF.

The chain uses TRBV5-6 and TRBJ2-3; perhaps D is TRBD1 or TRBD2 (5 bases each). The CDR3 is 14 residues long. Germline CDR1 SGHDT, CDR2 YYEEEE. Trimming cost V 1 base and J 5 bases, with 11 bases left between them. This CDR3 reads CASSLLAGLDTQYF. The CDR3 DNA sequence: TGTGCCAGCAGCTTGCTAGCAGGGTTAGATACGCAGTATTTT.

The rearrangement uses TRBV27 and TRBJ2-1, with D unclear. Trimming removed 3 bases at V and 5 bases at J, with 11 bases between. The CDR3 covers 14 residues. CDR1 MNHEY and CDR2 SMNVEV come from the germline V gene (reference sequence). CDR3 sequence (DNA): TGTGCCAGCAGTTTGGGTGGGCCCAACAATGAGCAGTTCTTC. Translation gives CASSLGGPNNEQFF.

The J gene is TRBJ2-3, the V gene TRBV10-1; 9 nucleotides match TRBD2. V lost 2 bases to trimming and J lost 5 bases; unmatched junction nucleotides: 5. Germline values: CDR1 WNHNN, CDR2 SYGVQD (reference sequence). This CDR3 spans 15 amino acids. The CDR3 DNA sequence: TGCGCCAGCAGTGAGGCTAGCGGGGCGGTAGATACGCAGTATTTT. This sequence encodes CASSEASGAVDTQYF.

The chain links TRBV21-1 to TRBJ2-5; the DNA was not used to check the table's D call, TRBD2. TRBV21-1 is shown as a pseudogene. CDR3 length equals 14 residues. CDR3 sequence (DNA): TGTGCCAGCAGCATTACTAGCGAACAAGAGACCCAGTACTTC. This translates into CASSITSEQETQYF.

The V call is TRBV10-2, the J call TRBJ2-7; 7 positions match TRBD2. Germline trimming cut 4 bases from V and 0 bases from J; bases unmatched to any gene: 12. The germline V gene has CDR1 WSHSY and CDR2 SAAADI. The CDR3 sequence is 17 residues long. The CDR3 is CASSALTSAPSSYEQYF. In nucleotides, the CDR3 is TGCGCCAGCAGTGCCCTAACTAGCGCTCCTAGCTCCTACGAGCAGTACTTC.

This sequence joins TRBV6-1 and TRBJ1-2; the D is unclear. The germline CDR1 and CDR2 sequences are MNHNS and SASEGT. This CDR3 is built from 14 residues. V was cut by 1 base and J by 0 bases, with 6 bases left in between. The CDR3 protein is CASSEVLANYGYTF. DNA of the CDR3: TGTGCCAGCAGTGAAGTCTTAGCTAACTATGGCTACACCTTC.

The CDR3: CASSQDRSGGSTAYEQYF. As DNA, the CDR3 is TGCGCCAGCAGCCAAGATCGGTCGGGCGGGAGTACCGCCTACGAGCAGTACTTC. This chain links TRBV4-1 with TRBJ2-7; 7 bases match TRBD2. The CDR3 is made up of 18 amino acids. J gave up 2 bases and V 0 bases, and 13 bases lay outside the gene matches. Germline V gene data show CDR1 as MGHRA and CDR2 as YSYEKL.

The chain employs TRBV2 and TRBJ2-7; 12 bases map to TRBD2. The CDR3 length is 14 residues. V trimming: 7 bases; J trimming: 0 bases; junction bases outside the gene matches: 1. CDR1 is SNHLY, CDR2 FYNNEI, per germline. CDR3 coding DNA: TGTGCCAGCACACTAGCGGGGGGCTCCTACGAGCAGTACTTC. This encodes CASTLAGGSYEQYF.

This chain joins TRBV19 and TRBJ2-7; the D call may be TRBD1 or TRBD2 (5 bases each). V was shortened by 1 base and J by 2 bases, with 12 bases between the two germline ends. This CDR3 has 15 amino acids. Germline CDR1 LNHDA, CDR2 SQIVND (reference sequence). The CDR3 coding sequence is TGTGCCAGTAGTATAGTGAAGGTGGGGGCCTACGAGCAGTACTTC. Protein product: CASSIVKVGAYEQYF. The whole variable domain, remainder taken from reference TRBV19 and TRBJ2-7, is DGGITQSPKYLFRKEGQNVTLSCEQNLNHDAMYWYRQDPGQGLRLIYYSQIVNDFQKGDIAEGYSVSREKKESFPLTVTSAQKNPTAFYLCASSIVKVGAYEQYFGPGTRLTVT.

The chain is built from TRBV4-1 and TRBJ2-7; D is unresolved. Germline-derived CDR1 and CDR2 are MGHRA and YSYEKL. The CDR3 length is 13 residues. Trimming removed 1 base from V and 2 bases from J, with 6 bases in between. The CDR3: CASSQGGAYEQYF. The CDR3 DNA follows: TGCGCCAGCAGCCAAGGAGGAGCCTACGAGCAGTACTTC.

This chain connects TRBV19 to TRBJ2-1; D may be TRBD1 (5 bases). The CDR3 is 13 amino acids. V lost 2 bases to trimming and J lost 8 bases, with 10 bases between them. Germline V CDR1 and CDR2: LNHDA, SQIVND (reference sequence). The CDR3 loop reads CASSIQGPDEQFF. CDR3 nucleotide sequence: TGTGCCAGTAGTATACAGGGCCCTGATGAGCAGTTCTTC.

The chain recombines TRBV6-5 with TRBJ1-2, with TRBD1 identical over 8 bases. CDR1 and CDR2 (germline): MNHEY, SVGAGI. V shed 4 bases and J 4 bases; nucleotides not matched to a gene: 5. This CDR3 contains 14 residues. The CDR3 sequence is CASSSGTGSYGYTF. The CDR3 DNA sequence: TGTGCCAGCAGTTCCGGGACAGGTTCCTATGGCTACACCTTC.

V gene TRBV5-6 combines with J gene TRBJ1-4; D may be TRBD1 (6 bases). The germline gives CDR1 SGHDT, CDR2 YYEEEE. The CDR3 contains 13 residues. Between the trimmed V and J ends, which lost 3 bases and 8 bases, there was a span of 11 bases. The CDR3: CASSWGASEKLFF. DNA of the CDR3: TGTGCCAGCAGCTGGGGGGCTAGCGAAAAACTGTTTTTT.

This clone was seen a single time. CDR3 sequence reads: CASSESWGADTEAFF. The CDR3 nucleotides read TGCGCCAGCAGTGAGTCCTGGGGGGCGGACACTGAAGCTTTCTTT. The chain has TRBV10-2 and TRBJ1-1; D is perhaps TRBD1 (6 bases). V dropped 0 bases and J dropped 3 bases, with 11 bases sitting between them. The CDR3 has 15 amino acids. Germline CDR1 is WSHSY and CDR2 is SAAADI.

This clone was observed a handful of times. The chain has TRBV4-1 and TRBJ1-4; D perhaps matches TRBD1 (6 bases). The CDR3 has 16 residues. CDR1 and CDR2 from the germline V gene are MGHRA and YSYEKL. V was pared by 1 base and J by 7 bases, with 16 bases between. The CDR3: CASSQVRGGLSEKLFF. The CDR3, as DNA: TGCGCCAGCAGCCAAGTCCGAGGGGGACTTAGTGAAAAACTGTTTTTT.

This sequence joins TRBV25-1 and TRBJ1-6, with D unclear. The V and J ends lost 2 bases and 3 bases respectively, with 5 bases between them. The CDR3 spans 14 residues. Germline-derived CDR1 and CDR2 are MGHDK and SYGVNS. This chain's CDR3 is CASSERGYNSPLHF. In DNA, the CDR3 is TGTGCCAGCAGTGAACGGGGCTATAATTCACCCCTCCACTTT.

V usage is TRBV28 and J usage is TRBJ1-4; D call uncertain. The germline V gene encodes CDR1 MDHEN and CDR2 SYDVKM. V lost 3 bases, J lost 8 bases, and 16 bases lay in between. The CDR3 runs to 15 residues. In DNA, the CDR3 is TGTGCCAGCAGTTTTGCGAATTTCGGACGGGAAAAACTGTTTTTT. The encoded protein is CASSFANFGREKLFF.

This clone has a handful of counts. The chain combines TRBV5-1 with TRBJ1-5; 7 nucleotides align to TRBD1. V was clipped by 4 bases and J by 0 bases; unmatched bases: 4. This CDR3 region has 15 residues. Germline CDR1 is SGHRS and CDR2 is YFSETQ. The CDR3 sequence: CASSPGQYSNQPQHF. CDR3 sequence (DNA): TGCGCCAGCAGCCCGGGACAGTATAGCAATCAGCCCCAGCATTTT.

The gene calls are TRBV4-1 and TRBJ2-2; TRBD2 matches 15 bases. There are 19 residues in the CDR3. V shed 3 bases, J shed 4 bases, and the junction held 9 bases outside the gene matches. CDR1 MGHRA and CDR2 YSYEKL come from the germline V gene. The CDR3 loop is CASSQAGLAGGPGTGELFF. Here the CDR3 DNA reads TGCGCCAGCAGCCAGGCCGGACTAGCGGGAGGGCCAGGCACCGGGGAGCTGTTTTTT.

This clone has a handful of counts. The chain couples TRBV14 to TRBJ1-2; TRBD1 matches 7 bases. The CDR3 covers 15 residues. CDR1 and CDR2 from the germline V gene are SGHDN and FVKESK. The J segment lost 4 bases and the V segment lost 3 bases, leaving 8 bases of the junction unmatched. CDR3 amino acids: CASSHPAGGIYGYTF. The DNA for the CDR3 is TGTGCCAGCAGCCATCCTGCAGGGGGAATCTATGGCTACACCTTC.

The chain has TRBV11-1 and TRBJ1-1; D is unclear. The CDR3 loop spans 13 amino acids. CDR1 is SGHAT and CDR2 is FQDESV in the germline V gene (reference sequence). Trimming took 5 bases from V and 1 from J, leaving 8 bases between them. This CDR3 reads CASSLKWNTEAFF. In nucleotides, the CDR3 is TGTGCCAGCAGCCTAAAGTGGAACACTGAAGCTTTCTTT. Based on the CDR3 plus reference TRBV11-1 and TRBJ1-1, the full variable domain is EAEVAQSPRYKITEKSQAVAFWCDPISGHATLYWYRQILGQGPELLVQFQDESVVDDSQLPKDRFSAERLKGVDSTLKIQPAELGDSAMYLCASSLKWNTEAFFGQGTRLTVV.

V gene TRBV4-1 combines with J gene TRBJ2-7; TRBD2 aligns across 7 bases. The CDR3 runs to 16 residues. From germline, CDR1 is MGHRA and CDR2 YSYEKL. V lost 0 bases to trimming and J lost 1 base; unmatched junction nucleotides: 6. Here the CDR3 reads CASSQDMASGSYEQYF. The DNA for the CDR3 is TGCGCCAGCAGCCAAGATATGGCTAGCGGATCCTACGAGCAGTACTTC.

The chain has TRBV23-1 and TRBJ2-7; D remains unclear. TRBV23-1 qualifies as an ORF whose function is uncertain. This CDR3 contains 13 residues. V was trimmed by 7 bases and J by 9 bases, leaving 19 bases between them. CDR3 coding DNA: TGCGCCAGCATTTACCGGGCCCTGTTCGGGCAGTACTTC. Amino acids: CASIYRALFGQYF.